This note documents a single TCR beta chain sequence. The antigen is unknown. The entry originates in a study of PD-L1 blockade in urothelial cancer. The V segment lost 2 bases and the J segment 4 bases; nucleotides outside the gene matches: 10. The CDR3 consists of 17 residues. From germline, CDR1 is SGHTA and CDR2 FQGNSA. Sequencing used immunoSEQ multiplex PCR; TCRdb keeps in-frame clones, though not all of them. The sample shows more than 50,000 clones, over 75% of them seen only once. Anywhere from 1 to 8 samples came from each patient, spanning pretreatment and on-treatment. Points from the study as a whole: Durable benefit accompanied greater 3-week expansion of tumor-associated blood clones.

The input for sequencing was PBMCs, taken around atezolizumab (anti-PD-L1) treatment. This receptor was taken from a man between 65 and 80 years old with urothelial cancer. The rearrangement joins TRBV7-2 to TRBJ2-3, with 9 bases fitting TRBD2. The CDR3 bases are TGTGCCAGCAGCTTAATGGGCGGGAGGGCCGGCGCAGATACGCAGTATTTT. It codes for CASSLMGGRAGADTQYF.